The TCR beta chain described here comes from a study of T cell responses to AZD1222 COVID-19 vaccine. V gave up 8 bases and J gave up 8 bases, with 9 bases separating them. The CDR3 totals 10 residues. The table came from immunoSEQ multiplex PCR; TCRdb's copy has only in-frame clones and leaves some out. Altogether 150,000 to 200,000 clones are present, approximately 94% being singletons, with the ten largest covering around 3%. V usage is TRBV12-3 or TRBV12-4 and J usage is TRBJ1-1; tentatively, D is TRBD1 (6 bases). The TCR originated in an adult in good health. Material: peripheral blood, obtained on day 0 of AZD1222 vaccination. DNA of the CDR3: TGTGCCAGCGGAGACAGGGAAGCTTTCTTT. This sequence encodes CASGDREAFF.